These T cell receptor beta chains were read from a single sample in a study of resident and recirculating memory T cells in vitiligo. Data came from immunoSEQ multiplex PCR; TCRdb stores just in-frame clones and leaves some out. The repertoire consists of tens of thousands of clones, with roughly nine tenths occurring once and the leading ten covering about 4.9%. Sequenced input: blood. The receptors were gathered from a male donor with vitiligo. The CDR3 runs from the conserved cysteine through the conserved F or W. D genes are given only for firm matches. The size of a clone is reported for some rows only, either as once, few or many, or as a class for expanded clones.

cdr3_nt	cdr3_aa	j_call	v_call	d_call	clone_size
TGCGCCAGCAGGGACGGCACTAGGGTAACCGGGGAGCTGTTTTTT	CASRDGTRVTGELFF	TRBJ2-2	TRBV5-1	NA	NA
TGTGCCAGCAGCTGGACAACGGCAAGAGACTACACCTTC	CASSWTTARDYTF	TRBJ1-2	TRBV5-8	NA	NA
TGTGCCAGCAGCGTCAGAAGTGGACTCATCCCTGACGAGCAGTACTTC	CASSVRSGLIPDEQYF	TRBJ2-7	TRBV9	NA	NA
TGTGCCAGCAGTGAAGGACAGGGCTTGGGCACAGATACGCAGTATTTT	CASSEGQGLGTDTQYF	TRBJ2-3	TRBV2	TRBD1	NA
TGTGCCAGCAGCGGACTAGCGGGGGTCGGGGAGACCCAGTACTTC	CASSGLAGVGETQYF	TRBJ2-5	TRBV7-8	TRBD2	NA
TGTGCCAGCAGCCGAACCGCGGGGGAACGCACAGATACGCAGTATTTT	CASSRTAGERTDTQYF	TRBJ2-3	TRBV4-2	TRBD2	once
TGTGCCAGCAGCGTAGTCGGGACAGGGTATAACACTGAAGCTTTCTTT	CASSVVGTGYNTEAFF	TRBJ1-1	TRBV9	TRBD1	NA
TGTGCCAGCAGACCACACAGGGGGGGTGAAAAACTGTTTTTT	CASRPHRGGEKLFF	TRBJ1-4	TRBV4-2	TRBD1	once
TGTGCCAGCCTGGGCAGTCCTAACTATGGCTACACCTTC	CASLGSPNYGYTF	TRBJ1-2	TRBV6-5	NA	NA
TGTGCCAGCAGCTCCCGTAGCGGGGTATTCCGGGATACGCAGTATTTT	CASSSRSGVFRDTQYF	TRBJ2-3	TRBV13	TRBD2	NA
TGTGCCAGCAGCTTAATCCCCGGGACTAGCGGGGGGGCCACCAATGAGCAGTTCTTC	CASSLIPGTSGGATNEQFF	TRBJ2-1	TRBV7-2	TRBD2	NA
TGTGCCAGCAGCGTACAATGGAGGACTGAAGCTTTCTTT	CASSVQWRTEAFF	TRBJ1-1	TRBV9	NA	NA
TGTGCCAGCATGTCCGGGGGGACCTACGAGCAGTACTTC	CASMSGGTYEQYF	TRBJ2-7	TRBV6-1	TRBD2	NA
TGTGCCAGCAGCTTCGTAGGGGGTACTCTAATGGGCAATGAGCAGTTCTTC	CASSFVGGTLMGNEQFF	TRBJ2-1	TRBV5-8	NA	NA
TGTGCCAGCAGCTCTGGCCCCCGACAGGCGCAAGAGACCCAGTACTTC	CASSSGPRQAQETQYF	TRBJ2-5	TRBV7-3	NA	once
TGTGCCAGCTTCGGCTGGCCGGAGGACAATGAGCAGTTCTTC	CASFGWPEDNEQFF	TRBJ2-1	TRBV7-9	NA	NA
TGTGCCAGCAGTGACGAGAGGAATTATAATTCACCCCTCCACTTT	CASSDERNYNSPLHF	TRBJ1-6	TRBV2	NA	NA
TGTGCCACCAGCAGAGATGTGGCAGTCAATCAGCCCCAGCATTTT	CATSRDVAVNQPQHF	TRBJ1-5	TRBV15	NA	NA
TGTGCCAGCAGTTTAGAGCCTTCCAATGAAGCTTTCTTT	CASSLEPSNEAFF	TRBJ1-1	TRBV27	NA	NA
TGTGCCAGCAGCGTGAGCCGGGACAGGGGCCGCGGAAACACCATATATTTT	CASSVSRDRGRGNTIYF	TRBJ1-3	TRBV9	TRBD1	NA
TGTGCCAGCAGTGAAGTATCTCGGGGGGCGGACACTGAAGCTTTCTTT	CASSEVSRGADTEAFF	TRBJ1-1	TRBV2	NA	NA
TGCGCCAGCAGCCACTCCGGGACATCTCGAGGCTACACCTTC	CASSHSGTSRGYTF	TRBJ1-2	TRBV4-3	NA	NA
TGTGCCAGCAATGAAGGGGGCGCGAACTATGGCTACACCTTC	CASNEGGANYGYTF	TRBJ1-2	TRBV25-1	TRBD1	NA
TGTGCCATCAGTGAGTACACAGGACAGGGACGAGGGCTCACCATATATTTT	CAISEYTGQGRGLTIYF	TRBJ1-3	TRBV10-3	TRBD1	NA
TGTGCCAGCAGCTTGGCCCTAGCGGGGGATGAAGAGCAGTACTTC	CASSLALAGDEEQYF	TRBJ2-7	TRBV7-3	TRBD2	NA
TGTGCCAGCAGCTCATACAGGGTTACCTACGAGCAGTACTTC	CASSSYRVTYEQYF	TRBJ2-7	TRBV7-9	NA	NA
TGTGCCAGCAGTGTCCAGCGGGGGGACACAGATACGCAGTATTTT	CASSVQRGDTDTQYF	TRBJ2-3	TRBV6-1	TRBD2	NA
TGTGCCAGCAGCCAAGGGATGGATCTACTTGGGGGGGATGAGCAGTTCTTC	CASSQGMDLLGGDEQFF	TRBJ2-1	TRBV4-2	TRBD2	NA
TGTGCCAGCAGCGTAATAGGACAGACAGGGGATTTTAGGCCCCAGCATTTT	CASSVIGQTGDFRPQHF	TRBJ1-5	TRBV9	TRBD1	NA
TGCGCCAGCAGCTCCTCCGGGACAGAGACCTACAATGAGCAGTTCTTC	CASSSSGTETYNEQFF	TRBJ2-1	TRBV5-1	TRBD1	NA
TGCGCCAGCAAAACTAGCGGCCCTAACACCGGGGAGCTGTTTTTT	CASKTSGPNTGELFF	TRBJ2-2	TRBV5-1	TRBD2	NA
TGTGCCAGCAGCTTGGAGGGGGTCGGGGAGCTGTTTTTT	CASSLEGVGELFF	TRBJ2-2	TRBV5-4	NA	NA
TGTGCCAGCAGTAAAGGGGCTCAAGAGACCCAGTACTTC	CASSKGAQETQYF	TRBJ2-5	TRBV2	NA	NA
TGCGCCAGCACTAAAGACAGATACCCTAATGAAAAACTGTTTTTT	CASTKDRYPNEKLFF	TRBJ1-4	TRBV10-1	NA	NA
TGTGCCATCAGTGACCCTCCTCTAGCGGGGGGCGCAGATACGCAGTATTTT	CAISDPPLAGGADTQYF	TRBJ2-3	TRBV10-3	TRBD2	NA
TGCAGCGTGCGCGTCGGAGAAGCAACTAATGAAAAACTGTTTTTT	CSVRVGEATNEKLFF	TRBJ1-4	TRBV29-1	NA	NA
TGTGCCAGCAGCTTAGGGCCCACAGATACGCAGTATTTT	CASSLGPTDTQYF	TRBJ2-3	TRBV7-2	NA	NA
TGCGCCAGCAGCCAAGAGGGGGCGGATGAAAAACTGTTTTTT	CASSQEGADEKLFF	TRBJ1-4	TRBV4-3	NA	NA
TGTGCCAGCAGCCAGGTACCTAGCGCACGGCTCCAAGAGACCCAGTACTTC	CASSQVPSARLQETQYF	TRBJ2-5	TRBV4-2	NA	NA
TGTGCCTGCGATGGACCCACAGGGGGGAACACCGGGGAGCTGTTTTTT	CACDGPTGGNTGELFF	TRBJ2-2	TRBV30	TRBD1	once
TGTGCCAGCAGCTTGTCTAACAGGCGGTCCTACGAGCAGTACTTC	CASSLSNRRSYEQYF	TRBJ2-7	TRBV5-6	NA	NA
TGTGCCAGCAGCGCAGAGGCATCCTACAATGAGCAGTTCTTC	CASSAEASYNEQFF	TRBJ2-1	TRBV13	NA	NA
TGTGCCAGCAGCTTAGTCTGGCAGGTGAACACTGAAGCTTTCTTT	CASSLVWQVNTEAFF	TRBJ1-1	TRBV7-3	NA	NA
TGCGCCAGCAGCTTGGATGAAGGGGCCACAGATACGCAGTATTTT	CASSLDEGATDTQYF	TRBJ2-3	TRBV5-1	NA	NA
TGTGCCAGCAGCCAGTACAGGGGTTCTGGGGCCAACGTCCTGACTTTC	CASSQYRGSGANVLTF	TRBJ2-6	TRBV14	TRBD1	NA
TGTGCCAGCAGCTTAGTGGCGGGGGGGGAAGAGACCCAGTACTTC	CASSLVAGGEETQYF	TRBJ2-5	TRBV7-2	TRBD2	NA
TGTGCCAGACACACAGATACGCAGTATTTT	CARHTDTQYF	TRBJ2-3	TRBV6-4	NA	NA
TGTGCCAGCATAATCGGGACAGGGAATGGCTACACCTTC	CASIIGTGNGYTF	TRBJ1-2	TRBV2	TRBD1	NA
TGTGCCAGCAGCTTAGTTGGGACAGGGCGTTCCTACGAGCAGTACTTC	CASSLVGTGRSYEQYF	TRBJ2-7	TRBV7-9	TRBD1	NA
TGTGCCAGCAGCTTAGACACAGGGGGCGGCTACACCTTC	CASSLDTGGGYTF	TRBJ1-2	TRBV7-9	TRBD1	NA
TGTGCCAGCAGTCTGACTGGGGCAGGGAGCACAGATACGCAGTATTTT	CASSLTGAGSTDTQYF	TRBJ2-3	TRBV9	NA	NA
TGTGCCAGTAGTTCCGGGTGGGGCGGCAATGAGCAGTTCTTC	CASSSGWGGNEQFF	TRBJ2-1	TRBV19	NA	NA
TGTGCCAGCAGCGGTAGCGGGGGACCCCAAGAGACCCAGTACTTC	CASSGSGGPQETQYF	TRBJ2-5	TRBV2	TRBD2	once